This T cell receptor beta chain was captured by sequencing in a study of beta chain features in type 1 diabetes. Study-level points and caveats: There was no resolution here of whether HLA type influences TCRB rearrangement.

Only a few counts were recorded for this clone. What it recognizes is unknown. TCRB transcripts that were expressed got sequenced, as all of the isolated RNA had been reverse transcribed. Clones were read by immunoSEQ multiplex PCR, and TCRdb kept only the in-frame ones, dropping some. The sample has more than 150,000 clones, less than 9.5% seen once. The germline V gene has CDR1 MNHNS and CDR2 SASEGT. CDR3 length: 11 residues. V was cut by 4 bases and J by 3 bases, with 3 bases left in between. The sequence derives from a woman aged 18-30 years in good health. The chain recombines TRBV6-1 with TRBJ1-1, with unresolved D. Source material: central memory CD4+ T cells from blood. CDR3 bases: TGTGCCAGCAGTGCGTACACTGAAGCTTTCTTT. It yields the protein CASSAYTEAFF.